Listed here are 32 T cell receptor beta chains from one sample, sequenced in a study of tumor-infiltrating lymphocytes in primary liver carcinoma (dated by TCRdb to 2016 to 2017). Total RNA and DNA were co-extracted from about 19-30 mg of bulk tissue with the AllPrep DNA/RNA mini kit, without cell sorting. The data were produced on an Illumina HiSeq 2500. TCRbeta-specific cDNA was reverse-transcribed from about 520 ng total RNA using a constant-region primer and ProtoScript II reverse transcriptase. Construction of the TCRbeta libraries relied on three nested rounds of multiplex PCR, following a slightly modified ARM-PCR procedure. Each of the first two PCR rounds ran for 9 to 10 cycles using multiplex TRBV1-TRBV30 forward primers together with a Cbeta reverse primer. The public reads were run again by TCRdb, first through fastp at Q25 and then through MiXCR, and only productive beta chains were kept. A single entry per CDR3 protein holds the most common genes and DNA from its merged rows. Counted in this sample were roughly 200,000 distinct CDR3 sequences; around four fifths of them appeared once. The ten top clones hold 15% to 20% of the sample.

Sequenced: tumor tissue from primary liver carcinoma. The receptors derive from a man aged 40-49 years with primary liver carcinoma and hepatitis B virus infection.

As to this clonotype: A read error may be the cause here, since a much bigger clone is one base away. The chain recombines TRBV5-1 with TRBJ2-1; 8 bases line up with TRBD2. The CDR3 loop spans 15 amino acids. Germline V gene data show CDR1 as SGHRS and CDR2 as YFSETQ. CDR3 sequence: CASNLILREGDEQFF. The CDR3 nucleotides read TGCGCCAGCAACTTGATCCTCCGGGAGGGGGATGAGCAGTTCTTC.

This clonotype has only one observation. An end of the junction does not agree with germline; a read error may underlie this. The chain links TRBV5-6 to TRBJ1-1; no definite D call. Germline assignment: CDR1 SGHDT and CDR2 YYEEEE. CDR3 length equals 15 residues. The CDR3 protein is CASSLEKVTSIEVFF. The CDR3 DNA reads TGTGCCAGCAGCTTGGAGAAGGTTACGAGCATTGAAGTTTTCTTT.

The chain couples TRBV11-2 to TRBJ2-5, with D possibly being TRBD2 (6 bases). V was clipped by 3 bases and J by 5 bases, with 22 bases between them. Germline V CDR1 and CDR2: SGHAT, FQNNGV. The CDR3 spans 17 residues. The CDR3 region has the DNA TGTGCCAGCAGCTTCGGTGCTACGGGGAGGCAGTATGAGACCCAGTACTTC. Amino acid sequence: CASSFGATGRQYETQYF.

In this sample, this clonotype turned up once. Mismatch with germline at one junction end may stem from a read error. This rearrangement joins TRBV5-1 to TRBJ1-2; 11 bases are a match to TRBD1. From germline, CDR1 is SGHRS and CDR2 YFSETQ. CDR3 size: 14 residues. For the CDR3, the DNA is TGCGCCAGCAGCCCTTGGACAGGGGGCGATGTCTACACATTC. Protein: CASSPWTGGDVYTF.

About this clonotype itself: At one end, the junction sequence differs from germline, possibly due to a read error. The V gene is TRBV12-3 or TRBV12-4, the J gene TRBJ2-5; TRBD1 might be the D (6 bases). The CDR3 runs 15 residues. The CDR3 DNA reads TGTGCCAGCAGTTTTTCTCAGGGGCTAAAAGAGAACCAGTACTTC. Residues: CASSFSQGLKENQYF.

The chain combines TRBV11-1 with TRBJ2-5; D ambiguous. Germline CDR1 is SGHAT and CDR2 is FQDESV (reference sequence). CDR3 length: 11 residues. The CDR3 sequence is CDSSPQETQYF. CDR3 sequence (DNA): TGTGACAGTAGCCCGCAAGAGACCCAGTACTTC.

A word on this clonotype: This may arise from a read error, as a much more abundant clone is one base away. The gene calls are TRBV7-9 and TRBJ1-2, with TRBD1 matching over 8 bases. This CDR3 contains 15 residues. Germline-derived CDR1 and CDR2 are SEHNR and FQNEAQ (reference sequence). CDR3 DNA sequence: TGTGCCGGCAGCTTAGGCCCAGGGGGCGCCTATGGCTACACCTTC. It codes for CAGSLGPGGAYGYTF. The complete variable domain, with remaining parts taken from reference TRBV7-9 and TRBJ1-2, reads DTGVSQNPRHKITKRGQNVTFRCDPISEHNRLYWYRQTLGQGPEFLTYFQNEAQLEKSRLLSDRFSAERPKGSFSTLEIQRTEQGDSAMYLCAGSLGPGGAYGYTFGSGTRLTVV.

The chain couples TRBV6-5 to TRBJ2-7; TRBD2 agrees at 7 bases. From germline, CDR1 is MNHEY and CDR2 SVGAGI. The CDR3 covers 14 residues. The ends lost 7 bases at V and 6 bases at J; junction bases unmatched: 12. CDR3 amino acids: CASMRQAGRGEQYF. CDR3 DNA: TGTGCCAGCATGAGACAAGCGGGACGTGGCGAGCAGTACTTC.

About this clonotype: Possible read error: a much larger clone is one base away. The chain couples TRBV9 to TRBJ1-1; tentative D call: TRBD1 (6 bases). The length of the CDR3 is 15 residues. Germline lookup yields CDR1 SGDLS and CDR2 YYNGEE. The CDR3 DNA reads as TGTGCCCGCAGCGTAGATGGACAGCCGATCACTGAAGCTTTCTTT. This gives the protein CARSVDGQPITEAFF.

Turning to this clonotype: A read error is likely, as this CDR3 ends without the conserved phenylalanine or tryptophan. This chain connects TRBV12-3 or TRBV12-4 to TRBJ2-1; the match to TRBD1 covers 7 bases. The length of the CDR3 is 17 residues. As DNA, the CDR3 is TGTGCCAACGGGGAAGGGGGCGGGTCTCTCTCCTACCATGAGCAGTTCTTA. Its protein product is CANGEGGGSLSYHEQFL.

This sequence joins TRBV7-9 and TRBJ1-1, with TRBD1 as a possible D gene (6 bases). Germline V gene lookup returns CDR1 SEHNR and CDR2 FQNEAQ (reference sequence). The V end lost 1 base, the J end lost 5 bases, and 17 bases lay between the germline ends. The CDR3 totals 16 residues. CDR3 coding DNA: TGTGCCAGCAGCTTAGTAGGGGGTCTCCCAGAGACTGAAGCTTTCTTT. Protein sequence: CASSLVGGLPETEAFF.

With respect to this clonotype: A read error is possible here, since a much larger clone lies one base away. This sequence joins TRBV24-1 and TRBJ2-2; TRBD2 agrees at 7 bases. This CDR3 is built from 15 residues. The V gene's germline CDR1 is KGHDR and CDR2 SFDVKD. CDR3 loop: CATKAAGAATGKLFF. As DNA, the CDR3 is TGTGCCACCAAGGCGGCGGGAGCGGCCACCGGGAAGCTGTTTTTT.

This clonotype was observed many times. The chain recombines TRBV5-1 with TRBJ1-1; 9 positions match TRBD1. With V trimmed by 2 bases and J by 5 bases, 10 bases remained unmatched. This CDR3 contains 16 residues. Germline V gene data show CDR1 as SGHRS and CDR2 as YFSETQ. The CDR3 coding sequence is TGCGCCAGCAGCTTTCTCGGGACAGGGTACGGGACTGAAGCTTTCTTT. Amino acids: CASSFLGTGYGTEAFF. The full variable domain, in which reference TRBV5-1 and TRBJ1-1 provide the parts outside the CDR3, is KAGVTQTPRYLIKTRGQQVTLSCSPISGHRSVSWYQQTPGQGLQFLFEYFSETQRNKGNFPGRFSGRQFSNSRSEMNVSTLELGDSALYLCASSFLGTGYGTEAFFGQGTRLTVV.

As to this clonotype: Without the conserved terminal phenylalanine or tryptophan, this CDR3 likely stems from a read error. The V and J genes are TRBV11-1 and TRBJ2-1; possibly TRBD1 for D (6 bases). CDR1 is SGHAT, CDR2 FQDESV, per germline (reference sequence). This CDR3 is built from 15 residues. This CDR3 is CASGFQGPLDSEQFI. As DNA, the CDR3 is TGTGCCAGCGGCTTCCAGGGGCCGCTGGACAGTGAGCAGTTCATC.

For this clonotype: A junction boundary mismatches the germline segment, possibly from a read error. This sequence joins TRBV12-3 or TRBV12-4 and TRBJ1-5; no reliable D call. The CDR3 length is 16 residues. Here the CDR3 DNA reads TGTACCAGCAGTCCTTCGTCCCCCTTGGGCAATCAGCCCCAACATTTT. Protein product: CTSSPSSPLGNQPQHF.

In regard to this clonotype: At one end the junction does not follow the germline gene, possibly because of a read error. The chain has TRBV29-1 and TRBJ2-1; D possibly corresponds to TRBD2 (6 bases). This CDR3 region has 14 residues. In germline, CDR1 is SQVTM, CDR2 ANQGSEA. In DNA form, the CDR3 reads TGCAGCGTTGGGACTATCGGGAGCTACAATGAGCAGTTTTTC. As protein: CSVGTIGSYNEQFF.

In regard to this clonotype: At one boundary the junction diverges from the germline segment, which might be a read error. V usage is TRBV6-5 and J usage is TRBJ1-5; D gene uncertain. Germline CDR1 and CDR2: MNHEY and SVGAGI. CDR3 size: 15 residues. CDR3 bases: TGTACCAGCAGTCCCCGGAGGATTGGCAATCATCCCCAGCATTTT. Protein sequence: CTSSPRRIGNHPQHF.

For this clonotype: The junction differs from germline at one of its ends, possibly a read error. CDR3 nucleotides: TGTGCCGGCAGCCCTGATCGGACAGGGGGGGACACTGAAGCTTTCTTT. This translates into CAGSPDRTGGDTEAFF. This chain uses TRBV6-2 or TRBV6-3 with TRBJ1-1; 10 nucleotides line up with TRBD1. The CDR3 covers 16 residues. Germline lookup yields CDR1 MNHEY and CDR2 SVGEGT.

This clonotype was seen at least ten times. This chain connects TRBV29-1 to TRBJ2-5; 8 nucleotides agree with TRBD1. V lost 3 bases, J lost 7 bases, and 7 bases stayed unmatched. The CDR3 totals 13 residues. The V gene's germline CDR1 is SQVTM and CDR2 ANQGSEA. The CDR3 spells CSVEFSGGGTQYF. CDR3 nucleotide sequence: TGCAGCGTTGAGTTCTCAGGGGGCGGGACCCAGTACTTC.

The rearrangement links TRBV10-2 to TRBJ2-3; no definite D call. Germline loops: CDR1 WSHSY, CDR2 SAAADI. This CDR3 has 13 residues. Trimming removed 4 bases from V and 10 bases from J, with 15 bases in between. The CDR3 loop is CASSVHSSEAQYF. CDR3 bases: TGCGCCAGCAGTGTTCACTCTAGTGAAGCGCAGTATTTT.

In regard to this clonotype: It may be a read error: a sequence one base away is much more abundant. In DNA, the CDR3 is TGTGCCAGCAGTTGGCTAGCGGATAGCACAGATATGCAGTATTTT. It yields the protein CASSWLADSTDMQYF. The chain recombines TRBV28 with TRBJ2-3; 7 nucleotides line up with TRBD2. The germline V gene encodes CDR1 MDHEN and CDR2 SYDVKM. The CDR3 consists of 15 residues.

This clonotype was seen once. This may stem from a read error, because a much larger clone lies one nucleotide away. The CDR3 sequence is CASSLGTGLTDTEYF. The CDR3 DNA follows: TGTGCCAGCAGTTTAGGTACAGGACTCACAGATACGGAGTATTTT. The gene calls are TRBV28 and TRBJ2-3, with D possibly being TRBD1 or TRBD2 (5 bases each). Germline lookup yields CDR1 MDHEN and CDR2 SYDVKM. The CDR3 runs 15 residues.

In the case of this clonotype: Compared with germline, one end of the junction differs, possibly owing to a read error. This chain links TRBV6-2 or TRBV6-3 with TRBJ1-1, with TRBD1 matching over 7 bases. The CDR3 spans 13 residues. Germline values: CDR1 MNHEY, CDR2 SVGEGT. CDR3 bases: TGTGCCAGCAGAGGGGACAGCCACACTCAAGCCTTCTTT. It codes for CASRGDSHTQAFF.

As to this clonotype: Since the CDR3 does not end with the conserved phenylalanine or tryptophan, this likely comes from a read error. This chain joins TRBV29-1 and TRBJ1-1; 8 bases line up with TRBD1. The CDR3 consists of 14 residues. V was pared by 6 bases and J by 4 bases, with 10 bases of the junction left unmatched. Germline V lookup: CDR1 SQVTM, CDR2 ANQGSEA. The CDR3 DNA reads as TGCAGCGTGTGTCCCAGGGGGCGGAGCACTGAAGCTTTCCTT. This sequence encodes CSVCPRGRSTEAFL.

Notes on this clonotype: No conserved phenylalanine or tryptophan is present at the end of the CDR3, so a read error is the likely explanation. The gene calls are TRBV11-3 and TRBJ2-3, with 9 bases fitting TRBD1. The CDR3 is 15 residues long. V dropped 6 bases and J dropped 3; count of bases not matched to a gene: 7. Germline assignment: CDR1 SGHNT and CDR2 YENEEA. In DNA, the CDR3 is TGTGCCAGCAGTCCCGGGACAGGGCTTACAGATACGCAGTATTAT. This encodes CASSPGTGLTDTQYY.

As regards this clonotype: One end of the junction fails to match germline, which may point to a read error. This sequence joins TRBV5-6 and TRBJ1-5; a weak D match, TRBD1 (5 bases). CDR1 is SGHDT, CDR2 YYEEEE, per germline. The CDR3 runs 14 residues. This chain's CDR3 is CASSYGEGSQSQHF. CDR3 sequence (DNA): TGTGCTAGCAGCTACGGAGAGGGGAGTCAGTCCCAGCATTTT.

As to this clonotype: Given the absence of the conserved phenylalanine or tryptophan at the CDR3 end, a read error is likely. The V and J genes are TRBV6-1 and TRBJ2-1; 7 nucleotides match TRBD2. In germline, CDR1 is MNHNS, CDR2 SASEGT. There are 13 residues in the CDR3. Trimming at V came to 6 bases and at J to 5 bases, leaving 4 bases not matched to a gene. The chain's CDR3 is CASREAGDNEQFI. The CDR3 coding sequence is TGTGCCAGCAGGGAGGCGGGAGACAATGAGCAGTTCATC.

This rearrangement joins TRBV7-9 to TRBJ2-1; D remains unclear. Germline loops: CDR1 SEHNR, CDR2 FQNEAQ (reference sequence). This CDR3 has 12 residues. The DNA of the CDR3 is TGTATCAGCAGCTCGGAGCGTGGTGATCAGTTCTTC. As protein: CISSSERGDQFF.

With respect to this clonotype: At one of its ends the junction is not consistent with the germline gene, which may arise from a read error. J is TRBJ1-4 and V is TRBV28, with a weak D call TRBD1 (5 bases). Germline lookup yields CDR1 MDHEN and CDR2 SYDVKM. This CDR3 contains 14 residues. The CDR3 loop is CTSRTDGASEKLFF. CDR3 nucleotides: TGTACCAGCAGAACGGACGGGGCTAGTGAAAAACTGTTTTTT.

Remarks on this clonotype: Since a much larger clone is just one base distant, this may be a read error. The chain links TRBV24-1 to TRBJ2-7; no firm D call. Germline V CDR1 and CDR2: KGHDR, SFDVKD. The CDR3 totals 13 residues. Trimming pared 11 bases from V and 2 bases from J, leaving 15 bases between. CDR3 region: CAISSAAAYEQYF. In DNA form, the CDR3 reads TGTGCCATCAGCTCGGCGGCGGCCTACGAGCAGTACTTC.

Remarks on this clonotype: The junction and the germline gene differ at one end; a read error may be behind it. The V call is TRBV4-3, the J call TRBJ2-5, with TRBD2 identical over 11 bases. From germline, CDR1 is LGHNA and CDR2 YSLEER. The CDR3 is made up of 17 amino acids. This chain's CDR3 is CASSQAASGRTLETQYF. The CDR3 region has the DNA TGCGCCAGCAGCCAAGCGGCTAGCGGGAGGACCCTGGAGACCCAATACTTC.

This clonotype was recorded only once. A read error may produce the germline difference seen at one junction end. This chain connects TRBV6-1 to TRBJ1-6; D is uncertain. This CDR3 has 15 amino acids. Germline V gene lookup returns CDR1 MNHNS and CDR2 SASEGT. As DNA, the CDR3 is TGTGCCAGCAGAGACAACGGAAGGAATAATTCACCCCCCCACTTT. This translates into CASRDNGRNNSPPHF.